The source of this T cell receptor (beta chain) is a study of post-analysis software for immune sequencing data. Points from the study as a whole: A few TRBV segments occurring more often in patients than controls included TRBV5-6, TRBV5-1 and TRBV20-1.

TCR beta cDNA libraries included unique molecular identifiers. TCRdb processed the PCR reads anew with MiXCR; each CDR3 protein has one entry. The sample includes around 440,000 distinct CDR3 sequences, approximately 45% of them seen just once. With regard to this clonotype: Its cognate antigen is unknown.

The length of the CDR3 is 17 residues. Germline CDR1 reads LGHNA; CDR2 reads YSLEER. Trimming at V came to 1 base and at J to 3 bases, leaving 12 bases not matched to a gene. The chain is built from TRBV4-3 and TRBJ2-7, with TRBD2 identical over 7 bases. This TCR was recovered from a girl between 10 and 17 years old with multiple sclerosis. The sample was blood. The CDR3 spells CASSQARLGRNFYEQYF. CDR3 nucleotide sequence: TGCGCCAGCAGCCAAGCTCGACTCGGGAGGAACTTCTACGAGCAGTACTTC.